This entry lists 11 T cell receptor beta chains sequenced from one sample in a study of response to subunit inactivated influenza vaccine. TCRdb reanalysed the RT-PCR reads using MiXCR and keeps one entry per CDR3 protein. The top ten clones hold 11% of a sample with some 850,000 distinct CDR3 sequences, approximately 18% of them seen once. The specimen was PBMCs from blood, collected more than 4 days after vaccination. Receptor source: a man between 45 and 60 years old who received an inactivated influenza vaccine.

The V gene is TRBV12-3 or TRBV12-4, the J gene TRBJ2-4, with 9 bases aligning to TRBD2. This CDR3 has 17 amino acids. J was trimmed by 8 bases and V by 0 bases; bases with no gene match: 11. Here the CDR3 reads CASSLALRTSDRDIQYF. The CDR3 region has the DNA TGTGCCAGCAGTTTAGCGCTCCGGACTAGCGACAGAGACATTCAGTACTTC.

The rearrangement joins TRBV20-1 to TRBJ1-1; no clear D gene. The germline V gene has CDR1 DFQATT and CDR2 SNEGSKA (reference sequence). Trimming cost V 0 bases and J 0 bases, with 8 bases left between them. The CDR3 spans 14 residues. The CDR3 DNA reads as TGCAGTGCTAGAGAACGTGCGGTGAACACTGAAGCTTTCTTT. Its protein product is CSARERAVNTEAFF.

This clonotype was counted many times. Here the CDR3 DNA reads TGTGCCAGCAGCTTAGTCAGCGGGGGAGATACGCAGTATTTT. Protein product: CASSLVSGGDTQYF. This chain uses TRBV7-2 with TRBJ2-3; 8 nucleotides agree with TRBD2. J was trimmed by 5 bases and V by 1 base; bases with no gene match: 2. Germline V gene lookup returns CDR1 SGHTA and CDR2 FQGNSA. CDR3 length: 14 residues. Complete variable domain (other parts from reference TRBV7-2 and TRBJ2-3): GAGVSQSPSNKVTEKGKDVELRCDPISGHTALYWYRQSLGQGLEFLIYFQGNSAPDKSGLPSDRFSAERTGGSVSTLTIQRTQQEDSAVYLCASSLVSGGDTQYFGPGTRLTVL.

The chain recombines TRBV20-1 with TRBJ2-1; 10 nucleotides line up with TRBD2. The CDR3 has 14 residues. J was trimmed by 8 bases and V by 3 bases; bases with no gene match: 7. CDR1 and CDR2 from the germline V gene are DFQATT and SNEGSKA (reference sequence). CDR3 coding DNA: TGCAGTGCTAGCACGGGACTAGCGACCGATGAGCAGTTCTTC. Its translation: CSASTGLATDEQFF.

The chain combines TRBV7-3 with TRBJ2-3; TRBD2 agrees at 9 bases. The length of the CDR3 is 14 residues. Germline V gene data show CDR1 as SGHTA and CDR2 as FQGTGA. J gave up 4 bases and V 6 bases, and 5 bases lay outside the gene matches. The CDR3 nucleotides read TGTGCCAGCAGTAAAGCGGGAGGTTCAGATACGCAGTATTTT. This translates into CASSKAGGSDTQYF. Full variable domain (remainder filled in from reference TRBV7-3 and TRBJ2-3): GAGVSQTPSNKVTEKGKYVELRCDPISGHTALYWYRQSLGQGPEFLIYFQGTGAADDSGLPNDRFFAVRPEGSVSTLKIQRTERGDSAVYLCASSKAGGSDTQYFGPGTRLTVL.

This clonotype was observed a handful of times. V and J are TRBV5-1 and TRBJ2-3, with TRBD2 matching 9 bases. The trim removed 4 bases at V and 0 bases at J, leaving 9 bases unmatched. The CDR3 has 17 residues. Germline V lookup: CDR1 SGHRS, CDR2 YFSETQ. Here the CDR3 reads CASSGPGGLASTDTQYF. CDR3 bases: TGCGCCAGCAGCGGCCCCGGCGGACTAGCGAGCACAGATACGCAGTATTTT.

This clonotype was recorded many times. The gene calls are TRBV6-5 and TRBJ2-2; D perhaps matches TRBD2 (5 bases). The V gene lost 0 bases and the J gene lost 2 bases, with 13 bases spanning the gap. The CDR3 runs 17 residues. Looked up from germline, CDR1 is MNHEY and CDR2 is SVGAGI. The CDR3 coding sequence is TGTGCCAGCAGTTACTCGATAATGGGAGTTAACACCGGGGAGCTGTTTTTT. It encodes CASSYSIMGVNTGELFF.

This clonotype was detected only a few times. The chain employs TRBV20-1 and TRBJ2-7, with 8 nucleotides matching TRBD2. The CDR3 is 14 amino acids. Germline CDR1 and CDR2: DFQATT and SNEGSKA (reference sequence). Trimming took 1 base from V and 2 from J; bases not matched to a gene: 4. CDR3 protein: CSARGTSRTYEQYF. The CDR3, as DNA: TGCAGTGCTAGAGGGACTAGCAGAACCTACGAGCAGTACTTC.

This clonotype was counted between two and nine times. The genes are TRBV5-1 and TRBJ2-6; D ambiguous. Germline CDR1 and CDR2: SGHRS and YFSETQ. V was shortened by 0 bases and J by 1 base, with 17 bases between the two germline ends. The CDR3 has 19 amino acids. The CDR3 DNA reads as TGCGCCAGCAGCTTGGTCACGTATGGTATAGTATCTGGGGCCAACGTCCTGACTTTC. Translation gives CASSLVTYGIVSGANVLTF.

This chain connects TRBV11-2 to TRBJ2-7; D perhaps matches TRBD2 (5 bases). Germline CDR1 reads SGHAT; CDR2 reads FQNNGV. Trimming removed 0 bases at V and 5 bases at J, with 20 bases between. The CDR3 is 17 residues long. For the CDR3, the DNA is TGTGCCAGCAGCTTAGATCTTGGGGAGCAGGTTTTCAACGAGCAGTACTTC. This codes for CASSLDLGEQVFNEQYF.

This clonotype showed up many times. This chain joins TRBV4-1 and TRBJ2-3, with no clear D. Trimming left V 0 bases short and J 3 bases short, with 7 bases between. The CDR3 has 14 amino acids. Germline values: CDR1 MGHRA, CDR2 YSYEKL. Written as DNA, the CDR3 is TGCGCCAGCAGCCAAGACTACGGAACAGATACGCAGTATTTT. Encoded protein: CASSQDYGTDTQYF.